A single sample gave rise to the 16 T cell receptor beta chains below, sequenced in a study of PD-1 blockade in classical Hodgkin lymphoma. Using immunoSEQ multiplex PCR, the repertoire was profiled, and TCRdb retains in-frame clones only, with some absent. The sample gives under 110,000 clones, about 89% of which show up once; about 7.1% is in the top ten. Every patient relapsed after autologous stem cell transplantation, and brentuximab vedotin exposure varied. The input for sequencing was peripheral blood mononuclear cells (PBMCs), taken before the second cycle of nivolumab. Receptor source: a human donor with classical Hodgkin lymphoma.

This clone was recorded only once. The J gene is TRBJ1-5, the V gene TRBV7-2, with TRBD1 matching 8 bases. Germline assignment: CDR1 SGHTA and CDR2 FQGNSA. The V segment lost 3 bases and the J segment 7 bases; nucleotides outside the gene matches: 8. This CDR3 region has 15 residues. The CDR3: CASSFRTGWEQPQHF. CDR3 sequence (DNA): TGTGCCAGCAGCTTCCGGACAGGGTGGGAGCAGCCCCAGCATTTT.

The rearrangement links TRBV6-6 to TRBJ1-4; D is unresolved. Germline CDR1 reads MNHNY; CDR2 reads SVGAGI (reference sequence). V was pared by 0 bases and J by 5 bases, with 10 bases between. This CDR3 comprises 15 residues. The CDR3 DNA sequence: TGTGCCAGCAGTTACTCGCCGGTGAAAAATGAAAAACTGTTTTTT. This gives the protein CASSYSPVKNEKLFF.

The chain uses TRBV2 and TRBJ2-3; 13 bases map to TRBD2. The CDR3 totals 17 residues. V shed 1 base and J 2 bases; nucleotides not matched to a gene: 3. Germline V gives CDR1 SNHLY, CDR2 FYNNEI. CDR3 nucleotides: TGTGCCAGCAGTGAAGTGGGGACTAGCGGGGTCACAGATACGCAGTATTTT. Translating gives CASSEVGTSGVTDTQYF.

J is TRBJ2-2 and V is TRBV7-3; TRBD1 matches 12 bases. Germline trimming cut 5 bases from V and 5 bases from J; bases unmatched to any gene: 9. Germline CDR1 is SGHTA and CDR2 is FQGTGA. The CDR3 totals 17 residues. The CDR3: CASSQAGQGARTGELFF. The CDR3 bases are TGTGCCAGCAGCCAAGCGGGACAGGGGGCTAGGACCGGGGAGCTGTTTTTT. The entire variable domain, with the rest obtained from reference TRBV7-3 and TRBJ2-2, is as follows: GAGVSQTPSNKVTEKGKYVELRCDPISGHTALYWYRQSLGQGPEFLIYFQGTGAADDSGLPNDRFFAVRPEGSVSTLKIQRTERGDSAVYLCASSQAGQGARTGELFFGEGSRLTVL.

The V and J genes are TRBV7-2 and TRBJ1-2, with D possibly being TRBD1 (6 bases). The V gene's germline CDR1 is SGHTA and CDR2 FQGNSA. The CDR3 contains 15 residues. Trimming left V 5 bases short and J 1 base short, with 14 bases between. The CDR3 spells CASSPNRAGNYGYTF. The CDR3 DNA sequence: TGTGCCAGCAGCCCGAACAGGGCTGGTAACTATGGCTACACCTTC.

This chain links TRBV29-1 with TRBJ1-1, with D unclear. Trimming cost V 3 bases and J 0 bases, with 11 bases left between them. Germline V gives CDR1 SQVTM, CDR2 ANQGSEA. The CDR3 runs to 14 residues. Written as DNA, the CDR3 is TGCAGCGTTGAGCTCTGGGGAGTGAACACTGAAGCTTTCTTT. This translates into CSVELWGVNTEAFF. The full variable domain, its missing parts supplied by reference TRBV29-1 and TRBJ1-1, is SAVISQKPSRDICQRGTSLTIQCQVDSQVTMMFWYRQQPGQSLTLIATANQGSEATYESGFVIDKFPISRPNLTFSTLTVSNMSPEDSSIYLCSVELWGVNTEAFFGQGTRLTVV.

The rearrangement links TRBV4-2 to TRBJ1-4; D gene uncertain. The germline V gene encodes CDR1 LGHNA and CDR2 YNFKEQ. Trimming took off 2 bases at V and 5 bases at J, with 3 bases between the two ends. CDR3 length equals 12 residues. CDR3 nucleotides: TGTGCCAGCAGCCAACAGAATGAAAAACTGTTTTTT. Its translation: CASSQQNEKLFF.

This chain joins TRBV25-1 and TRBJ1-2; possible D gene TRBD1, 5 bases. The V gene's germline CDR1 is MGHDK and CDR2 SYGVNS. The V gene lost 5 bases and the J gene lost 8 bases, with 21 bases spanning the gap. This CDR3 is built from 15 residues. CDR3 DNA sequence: TGTGCCAGCAGTCTAGTTTGGCAGGGAGGTGACGGCTACACCTTC. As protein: CASSLVWQGGDGYTF.

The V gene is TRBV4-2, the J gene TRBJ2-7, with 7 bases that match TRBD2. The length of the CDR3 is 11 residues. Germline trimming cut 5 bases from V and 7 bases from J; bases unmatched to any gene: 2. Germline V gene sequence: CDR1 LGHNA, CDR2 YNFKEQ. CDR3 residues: CASSLGGEQYF. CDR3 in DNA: TGTGCCAGCAGCTTGGGGGGGGAGCAGTACTTC.

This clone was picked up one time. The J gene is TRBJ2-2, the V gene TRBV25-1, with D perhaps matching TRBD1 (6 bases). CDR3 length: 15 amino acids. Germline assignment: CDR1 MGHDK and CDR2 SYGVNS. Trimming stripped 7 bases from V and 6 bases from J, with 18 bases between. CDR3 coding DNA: TGTGCCAGCAACCCTCGGACAGCCACACCCGGGGAGCTGTTTTTT. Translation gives CASNPRTATPGELFF.

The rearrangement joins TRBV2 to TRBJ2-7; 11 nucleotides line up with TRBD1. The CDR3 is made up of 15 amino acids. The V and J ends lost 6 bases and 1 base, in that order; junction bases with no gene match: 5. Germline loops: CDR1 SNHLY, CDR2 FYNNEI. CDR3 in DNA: TGTGCCAGCAGGGAGGGACAGGGGGTTTCCTACGAGCAGTACTTC. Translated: CASREGQGVSYEQYF.

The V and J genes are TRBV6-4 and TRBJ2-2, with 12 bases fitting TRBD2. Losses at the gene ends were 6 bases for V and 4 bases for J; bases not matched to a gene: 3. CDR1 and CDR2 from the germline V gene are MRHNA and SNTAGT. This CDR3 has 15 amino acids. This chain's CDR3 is CASSGLAGSTGELFF. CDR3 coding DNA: TGTGCCAGCAGCGGACTAGCGGGGTCCACCGGGGAGCTGTTTTTT.

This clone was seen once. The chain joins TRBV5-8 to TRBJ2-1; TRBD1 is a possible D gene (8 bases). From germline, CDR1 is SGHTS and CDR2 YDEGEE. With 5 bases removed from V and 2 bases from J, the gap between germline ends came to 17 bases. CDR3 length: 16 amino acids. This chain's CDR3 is CASRWGGQAPYNEQFF. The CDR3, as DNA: TGTGCCAGCAGATGGGGGGGACAGGCCCCCTACAATGAGCAGTTCTTC.

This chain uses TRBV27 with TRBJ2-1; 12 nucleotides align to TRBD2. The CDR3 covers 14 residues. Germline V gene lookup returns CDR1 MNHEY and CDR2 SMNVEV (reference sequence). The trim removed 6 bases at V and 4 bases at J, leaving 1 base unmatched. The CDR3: CASRLAGGYNEQFF. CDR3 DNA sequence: TGTGCCAGCAGACTAGCGGGGGGTTACAATGAGCAGTTCTTC.

CDR3 sequence reads: CASSVAGGNTGELFF. The CDR3 DNA is TGTGCCAGCAGCGTAGCCGGGGGGAACACCGGGGAGCTGTTTTTT. The chain recombines TRBV9 with TRBJ2-2, with a weak D call TRBD2 (6 bases). CDR1 is SGDLS and CDR2 is YYNGEE in the germline V gene. This CDR3 has 15 amino acids. V lost 0 bases to trimming and J lost 1 base, with 7 bases between them. Based on the CDR3 plus reference TRBV9 and TRBJ2-2, the full variable domain is DSGVTQTPKHLITATGQRVTLRCSPRSGDLSVYWYQQSLDQGLQFLIQYYNGEERAKGNILERFSAQQFPDLHSELNLSSLELGDSALYFCASSVAGGNTGELFFGEGSRLTVL.

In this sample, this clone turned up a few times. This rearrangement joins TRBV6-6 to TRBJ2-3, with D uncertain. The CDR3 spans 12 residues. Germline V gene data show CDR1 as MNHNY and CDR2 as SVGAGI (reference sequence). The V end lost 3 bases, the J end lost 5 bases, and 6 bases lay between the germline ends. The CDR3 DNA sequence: TGTGCCAGCAGTTATTCGGGAGATACGCAGTATTTT. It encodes CASSYSGDTQYF.